The 19 T cell receptor beta chains below all came from one sample that was sequenced in a study of preoperative IRX-2 immunotherapy in early breast cancer. Profiling relied on immunoSEQ multiplex PCR, and the TCRdb table lists in-frame clones only, not all of them. Of 95,000 to 100,000 clones listed, 80% to 90% are singletons. Stated treatment: preoperative locoregional IRX-2 cytokine immunotherapy. The specimen was tumor tissue, collected after IRX-2 immunotherapy. These receptors were taken from a human donor with breast cancer.

This sequence joins TRBV14 and TRBJ2-5, with D unclear. V was trimmed by 0 bases and J by 5 bases, leaving 10 bases between them. Germline V gene sequence: CDR1 SGHDN, CDR2 FVKESK. The length of the CDR3 is 14 residues. The CDR3 region has the DNA TGTGCCAGCAGCCAAGAGCCTAGTGATGAGACCCAGTACTTC. Translated, it gives CASSQEPSDETQYF.

The chain has TRBV7-1 and TRBJ2-7; 7 bases align to TRBD1. TRBV7-1 is labeled an ORF, and its function is uncertain. The CDR3 consists of 14 residues. J gave up 5 bases and V 4 bases, and 8 bases lay outside the gene matches. Here the CDR3 DNA reads TGTGCCAGCAGCTTCGACAGGGTCAGCAACGAGCAGTACTTC. As protein: CASSFDRVSNEQYF.

The chain combines TRBV5-1 with TRBJ1-5, with D possibly TRBD1 on 5 matching bases. Trimming shortened V by 0 bases and J by 3 bases, and 10 bases separated the two germline ends. The germline V gene encodes CDR1 SGHRS and CDR2 YFSETQ. There are 15 residues in the CDR3. The CDR3 sequence: CASSLVGAYNQPQHF. CDR3 DNA: TGCGCCAGCAGCTTGGTAGGGGCCTACAATCAGCCCCAGCATTTT.

The rearrangement uses TRBV5-1 and TRBJ2-1, with 15 nucleotides matching TRBD2. CDR1 SGHRS and CDR2 YFSETQ come from the germline V gene. The CDR3 length is 16 residues. V was pared by 6 bases and J by 10 bases, with 11 bases of the junction left unmatched. CDR3 protein: CASTSSGLAGGKEQFF. The CDR3 DNA is TGCGCCAGCACGTCCTCTGGACTAGCGGGAGGGAAGGAGCAGTTCTTC.

The chain couples TRBV6-8 to TRBJ2-6, with no clear D. Germline CDR1 reads MNHGY; CDR2 reads SAAAGT. Trimming pared 0 bases from V and 1 base from J, leaving 4 bases between. This CDR3 is 15 amino acids long. The chain's CDR3 is CASSYSLSGANVLTF. The CDR3 nucleotides read TGTGCCAGCAGTTACTCCCTTTCTGGGGCCAACGTCCTGACTTTC.

The chain recombines TRBV28 with TRBJ1-2, with no clear D. The V and J ends lost 6 bases and 5 bases respectively, with 19 bases between them. CDR3 length: 15 amino acids. Looked up from germline, CDR1 is MDHEN and CDR2 is SYDVKM. CDR3 nucleotides: TGTGCCAGCAGGGAGGGAGCGGGGTTGGAATATGGCTACACCTTC. Translated: CASREGAGLEYGYTF.

This clone was seen a few times. This chain connects TRBV7-6 to TRBJ2-1; 11 positions match TRBD2. The CDR3 sequence is 16 residues long. Germline values: CDR1 SGHVS, CDR2 FNYEAQ. V shed 1 base, J shed 3 bases, and the junction held 2 bases outside the gene matches. The CDR3: CASSLEGTSGYNEQFF. The CDR3 DNA is TGTGCCAGCAGCTTAGAAGGGACTAGCGGCTACAATGAGCAGTTCTTC. Supplemented by reference TRBV7-6 and TRBJ2-1, the full variable domain reads GAGVSQSPRYKVTKRGQDVALRCDPISGHVSLYWYRQALGQGPEFLTYFNYEAQQDKSGLPNDRFSAERPEGSISTLTIQRTEQRDSAMYRCASSLEGTSGYNEQFFGPGTRLTVL.

In nucleotides, the CDR3 is TGTGCCAGCAGCACGACAGGATTCTACTATAATTCACCCCTCCACTTT. This codes for CASSTTGFYYNSPLHF. The V call is TRBV7-7, the J call TRBJ1-6; possibly TRBD1 for D (6 bases). Trimming pared 5 bases from V and 3 bases from J, leaving 14 bases between. Germline CDR1 SSHAT, CDR2 FNYEAQ (reference sequence). CDR3 length equals 16 residues. Full variable domain (rest looked up from reference TRBV7-7 and TRBJ1-6): GAGVSQSPRYKVTKRGQDVTLRCDPISSHATLYWYQQALGQGPEFLTYFNYEAQPDKSGLPSDRFSAERPEGSISTLTIQRTEQRDSAMYRCASSTTGFYYNSPLHFGNGTRLTVT.

This chain connects TRBV1 to TRBJ1-1; the D segment call TRBD1 is taken from the table without a DNA check. TRBV1 is described as a pseudogene. The length of the CDR3 is 20 residues. In DNA, the CDR3 is TGCGCCAGCAGCCAAGACTCAGGGGGGCTGGGGTACTCGATCGGGACTGAAGCTTTCTTT. Translating gives CASSQDSGGLGYSIGTEAFF.

V and J are TRBV28 and TRBJ2-2; a possible D gene is TRBD1 (6 bases). The CDR3 totals 16 residues. In germline, CDR1 is MDHEN, CDR2 SYDVKM. V lost 7 bases, J lost 4 bases, and 19 bases lay in between. CDR3 amino acids: CASTERLGHFTGELFF. Here the CDR3 DNA reads TGTGCCAGCACCGAACGATTGGGACACTTCACCGGGGAGCTGTTTTTT. Combining the CDR3 with reference TRBV28 and TRBJ2-2 gives the whole variable domain DVKVTQSSRYLVKRTGEKVFLECVQDMDHENMFWYRQDPGLGLRLIYFSYDVKMKEKGDIPEGYSVSREKKERFSLILESASTNQTSMYLCASTERLGHFTGELFFGEGSRLTVL.

The chain is built from TRBV11-3 and TRBJ1-1; 11 bases line up with TRBD1. V lost 3 bases and J lost 8; bases outside the gene matches: 5. The CDR3 totals 14 residues. Per the germline V gene, CDR1 is SGHNT and CDR2 is YENEEA. The CDR3 here is CASSFGQGAFEAFF. The CDR3, as DNA: TGTGCCAGCAGCTTTGGACAGGGGGCTTTCGAAGCTTTCTTT.

CDR3 in amino acids: CSVEVGLASTDTQYF. The CDR3 DNA follows: TGCAGCGTTGAAGTTGGACTAGCGAGCACAGATACGCAGTATTTT. The chain employs TRBV29-1 and TRBJ2-3, with 9 bases lining up with TRBD2. The CDR3 runs 15 residues. From germline, CDR1 is SQVTM and CDR2 ANQGSEA. The J segment lost 0 bases and the V segment lost 1 base, leaving 2 bases of the junction unmatched.

The CDR3, as DNA: TGCGCCAGCAGCCAAGATCAACTAGCGGGAATGATGAGCTCCTACAATGAGCAGTTCTTC. This encodes CASSQDQLAGMMSSYNEQFF. This sequence joins TRBV4-1 and TRBJ2-1; TRBD2 matches at 10 bases. J was trimmed by 0 bases and V by 0 bases; bases with no gene match: 11. CDR1 is MGHRA, CDR2 YSYEKL, per germline. This CDR3 has 20 amino acids.

This rearrangement joins TRBV6-8 to TRBJ2-3, with 16 bases identical to TRBD2. The germline V gene encodes CDR1 MNHGY and CDR2 SAAAGT. The junction had 10 bases not matched to a gene; V was cut back by 10 bases and J by 3 bases. CDR3 size: 17 residues. The CDR3 DNA sequence: TGTGCCACCAAGGGACTAGCGGGAGGGATGGGGACAGATACGCAGTATTTT. As protein: CATKGLAGGMGTDTQYF.

In this sample, this clone turned up once. V gene TRBV28 combines with J gene TRBJ1-3, with a tentative D call TRBD1 (5 bases). V shed 8 bases and J shed 0 bases, with 8 bases lying between them. CDR3 length: 13 residues. The germline V gene has CDR1 MDHEN and CDR2 SYDVKM. CDR3 nucleotide sequence: TGTGCCAGCGGGGGGGGCTCTGGAAACACCATATATTTT. This translates into CASGGGSGNTIYF.

The chain recombines TRBV6-7 with TRBJ1-1; no clear D. TRBV6-7 has ORF status, its function being uncertain. Trimming removed 0 bases from V and 2 bases from J, with 16 bases in between. This CDR3 contains 17 residues. The DNA of the CDR3 is TGTGCCAGCAGTTACTCTGGGAAAAGCGCCGGAAACACTGAAGCTTTCTTT. Amino acids: CASSYSGKSAGNTEAFF.

CDR3 protein: CASSPHGSGVTEAFF. The CDR3, as DNA: TGTGCCAGCAGTCCTCACGGGTCCGGAGTCACTGAAGCTTTCTTT. This chain joins TRBV28 and TRBJ1-1; no clear D gene. The V gene's germline CDR1 is MDHEN and CDR2 SYDVKM. The CDR3 runs 15 residues. V lost 5 bases, J lost 4 bases, and 17 bases lay in between.

The genes are TRBV5-1 and TRBJ2-7; D uncertain. CDR1 and CDR2 from the germline V gene are SGHRS and YFSETQ. This CDR3 comprises 14 residues. V lost 0 bases and J 2 bases, leaving 9 bases between the germline ends. CDR3 sequence reads: CASSLDPTPYEQYF. DNA for the CDR3: TGCGCCAGCAGCTTGGATCCGACACCCTACGAGCAGTACTTC. Supplemented by reference TRBV5-1 and TRBJ2-7, the full variable domain reads KAGVTQTPRYLIKTRGQQVTLSCSPISGHRSVSWYQQTPGQGLQFLFEYFSETQRNKGNFPGRFSGRQFSNSRSEMNVSTLELGDSALYLCASSLDPTPYEQYFGPGTRLTVT.

The V and J genes are TRBV18 and TRBJ1-5, with D uncertain. Trimming took 0 bases from V and 5 from J, leaving 5 bases between them. This CDR3 region has 13 residues. Germline V gene data show CDR1 as KGHSH and CDR2 as LQKENI. The CDR3 loop reads CASSPPGDQPQHF. CDR3 in DNA: TGTGCCAGCTCACCACCCGGCGATCAGCCCCAGCATTTT.